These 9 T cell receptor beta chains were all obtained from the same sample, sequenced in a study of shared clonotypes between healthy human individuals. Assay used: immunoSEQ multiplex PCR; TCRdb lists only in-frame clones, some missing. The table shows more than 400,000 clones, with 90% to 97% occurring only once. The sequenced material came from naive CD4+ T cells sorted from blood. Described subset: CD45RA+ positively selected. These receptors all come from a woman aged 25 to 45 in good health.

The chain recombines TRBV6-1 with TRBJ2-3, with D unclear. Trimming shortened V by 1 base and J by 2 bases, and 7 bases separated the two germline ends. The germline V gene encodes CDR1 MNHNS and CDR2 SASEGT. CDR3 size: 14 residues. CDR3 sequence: CASSEGRDTDTQYF. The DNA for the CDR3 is TGTGCCAGCAGTGAAGGGAGAGACACAGATACGCAGTATTTT.

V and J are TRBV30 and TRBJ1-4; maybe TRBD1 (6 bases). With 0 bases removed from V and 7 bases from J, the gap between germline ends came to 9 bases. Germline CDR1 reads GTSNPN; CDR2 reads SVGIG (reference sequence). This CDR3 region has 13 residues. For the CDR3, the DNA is TGTGCCTGGAGTGTCGGGGGCGGTGAAAAACTGTTTTTT. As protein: CAWSVGGGEKLFF.

CDR3 nucleotide sequence: TGTGCCAGCAGCCCCCGGGAGGATCGGCGCCACGAGCAGTACTTC. This gives the protein CASSPREDRRHEQYF. The chain carries TRBV13 and TRBJ2-7; the match to TRBD2 covers 7 bases. The CDR3 runs to 15 residues. CDR1 is PRHDT and CDR2 is FYEKMQ in the germline V gene (reference sequence). V shed 5 bases and J 5 bases; nucleotides not matched to a gene: 12.

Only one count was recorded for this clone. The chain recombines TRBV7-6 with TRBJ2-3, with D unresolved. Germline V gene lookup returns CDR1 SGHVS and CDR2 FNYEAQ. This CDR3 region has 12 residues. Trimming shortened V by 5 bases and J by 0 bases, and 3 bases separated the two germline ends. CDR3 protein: CASSPSTDTQYF. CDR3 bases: TGTGCCAGCAGCCCTAGCACAGATACGCAGTATTTT.

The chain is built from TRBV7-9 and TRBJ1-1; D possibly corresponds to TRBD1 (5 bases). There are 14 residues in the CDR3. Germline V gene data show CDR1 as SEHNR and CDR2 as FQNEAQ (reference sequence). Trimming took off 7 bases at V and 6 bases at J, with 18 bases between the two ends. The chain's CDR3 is CASTPGGGRPEAFF. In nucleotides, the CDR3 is TGTGCCAGCACCCCCGGGGGAGGTAGGCCTGAAGCTTTCTTT.

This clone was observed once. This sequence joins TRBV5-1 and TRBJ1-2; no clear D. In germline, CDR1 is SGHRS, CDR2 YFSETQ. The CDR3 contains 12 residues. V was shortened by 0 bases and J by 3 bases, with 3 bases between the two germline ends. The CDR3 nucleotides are TGCGCCAGCAGCTTGGCCCACTATGGCTACACCTTC. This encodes CASSLAHYGYTF.

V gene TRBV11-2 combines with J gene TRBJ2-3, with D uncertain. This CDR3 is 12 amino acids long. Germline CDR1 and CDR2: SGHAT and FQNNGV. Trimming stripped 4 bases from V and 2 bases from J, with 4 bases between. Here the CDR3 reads CASSWSTDTQYF. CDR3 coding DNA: TGTGCCAGCAGCTGGTCCACAGATACGCAGTATTTT. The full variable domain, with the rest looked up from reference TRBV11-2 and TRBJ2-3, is EAGVAQSPRYKIIEKRQSVAFWCNPISGHATLYWYQQILGQGPKLLIQFQNNGVVDDSQLPKDRFSAERLKGVDSTLKIQPAKLEDSAVYLCASSWSTDTQYFGPGTRLTVL.

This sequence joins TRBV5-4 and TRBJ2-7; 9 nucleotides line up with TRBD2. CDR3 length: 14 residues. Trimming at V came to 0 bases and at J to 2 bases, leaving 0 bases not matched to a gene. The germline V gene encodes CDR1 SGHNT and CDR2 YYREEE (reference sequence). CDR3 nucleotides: TGTGCCAGCAGCTTGGGCGGGAGGGCCTACGAGCAGTACTTC. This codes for CASSLGGRAYEQYF.

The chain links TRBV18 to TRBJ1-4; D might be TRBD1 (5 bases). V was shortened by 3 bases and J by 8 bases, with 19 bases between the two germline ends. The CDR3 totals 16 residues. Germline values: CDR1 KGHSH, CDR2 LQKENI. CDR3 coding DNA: TGTGCCAGCTCACCTCGCCAGGGTGGCGGTCGGGAAAAACTGTTTTTT. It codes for CASSPRQGGGREKLFF.